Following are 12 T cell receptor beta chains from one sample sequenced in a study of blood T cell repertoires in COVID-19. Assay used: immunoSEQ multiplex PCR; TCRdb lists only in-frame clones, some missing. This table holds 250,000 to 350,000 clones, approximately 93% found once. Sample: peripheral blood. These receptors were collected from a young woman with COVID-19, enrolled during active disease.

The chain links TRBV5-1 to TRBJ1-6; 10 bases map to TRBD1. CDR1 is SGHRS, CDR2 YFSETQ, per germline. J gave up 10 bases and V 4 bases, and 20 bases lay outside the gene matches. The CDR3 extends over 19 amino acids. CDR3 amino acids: CASSPLYTGTGDLRSPLHF. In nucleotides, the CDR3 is TGCGCCAGCAGCCCGTTATACACCGGGACAGGGGATTTACGATCACCCCTCCACTTT.

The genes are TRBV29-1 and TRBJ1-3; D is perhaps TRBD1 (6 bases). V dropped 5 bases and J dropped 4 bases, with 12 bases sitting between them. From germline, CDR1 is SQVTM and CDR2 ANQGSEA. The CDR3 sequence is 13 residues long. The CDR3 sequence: CSVQGKGGNTIYF. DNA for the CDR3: TGCAGCGTTCAGGGGAAAGGGGGAAACACCATATATTTT.

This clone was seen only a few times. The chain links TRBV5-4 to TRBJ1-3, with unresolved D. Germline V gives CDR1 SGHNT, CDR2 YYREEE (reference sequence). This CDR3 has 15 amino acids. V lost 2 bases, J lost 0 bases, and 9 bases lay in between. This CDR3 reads CASSFGSPSGNTIYF. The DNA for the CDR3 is TGTGCCAGCAGCTTTGGCAGTCCCTCTGGAAACACCATATATTTT.

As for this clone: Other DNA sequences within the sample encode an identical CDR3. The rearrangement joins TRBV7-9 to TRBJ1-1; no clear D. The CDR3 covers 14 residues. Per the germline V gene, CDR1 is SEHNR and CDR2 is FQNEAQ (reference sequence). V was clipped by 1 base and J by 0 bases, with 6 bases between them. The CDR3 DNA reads TGTGCCAGCAGCTTAGGCCAGATGAACACTGAAGCTTTCTTT. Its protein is CASSLGQMNTEAFF.

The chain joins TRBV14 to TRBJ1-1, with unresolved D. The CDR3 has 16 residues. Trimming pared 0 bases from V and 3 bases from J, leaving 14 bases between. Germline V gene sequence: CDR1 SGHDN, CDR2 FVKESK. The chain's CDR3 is CASSQDWGGLYTEAFF. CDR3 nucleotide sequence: TGTGCCAGCAGCCAAGATTGGGGAGGGCTTTACACTGAAGCTTTCTTT. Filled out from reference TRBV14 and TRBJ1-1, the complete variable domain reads EAGVTQFPSHSVIEKGQTVTLRCDPISGHDNLYWYRRVMGKEIKFLLHFVKESKQDESGMPNNRFLAERTGGTYSTLKVQPAELEDSGVYFCASSQDWGGLYTEAFFGQGTRLTVV.

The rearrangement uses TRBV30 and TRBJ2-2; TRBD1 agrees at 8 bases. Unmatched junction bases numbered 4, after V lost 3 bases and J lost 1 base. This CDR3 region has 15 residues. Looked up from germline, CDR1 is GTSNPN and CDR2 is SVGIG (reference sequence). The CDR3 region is CAWSLGQGNTGELFF. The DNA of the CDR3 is TGTGCCTGGAGCCTAGGACAGGGGAACACCGGGGAGCTGTTTTTT.

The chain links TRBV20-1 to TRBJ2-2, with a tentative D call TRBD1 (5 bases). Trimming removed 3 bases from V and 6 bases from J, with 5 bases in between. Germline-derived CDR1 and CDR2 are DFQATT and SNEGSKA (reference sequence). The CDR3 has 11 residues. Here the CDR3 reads CSASRAGELFF. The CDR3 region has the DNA TGCAGTGCTAGCAGGGCCGGGGAGCTGTTTTTT.

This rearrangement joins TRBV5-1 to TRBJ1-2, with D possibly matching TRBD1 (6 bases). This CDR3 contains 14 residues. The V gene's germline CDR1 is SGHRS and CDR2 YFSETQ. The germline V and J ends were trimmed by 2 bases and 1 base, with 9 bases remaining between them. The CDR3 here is CASSLGQSNYGYTF. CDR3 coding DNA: TGCGCCAGCAGCTTAGGACAGAGTAACTATGGCTACACCTTC.

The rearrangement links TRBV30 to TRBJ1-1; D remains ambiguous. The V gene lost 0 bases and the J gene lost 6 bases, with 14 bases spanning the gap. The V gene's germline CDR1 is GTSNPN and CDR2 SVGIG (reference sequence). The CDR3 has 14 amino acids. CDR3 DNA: TGTGCCTGGAGTGTACCTTCAGTCAACGCTGAAGCTTTCTTT. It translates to CAWSVPSVNAEAFF.

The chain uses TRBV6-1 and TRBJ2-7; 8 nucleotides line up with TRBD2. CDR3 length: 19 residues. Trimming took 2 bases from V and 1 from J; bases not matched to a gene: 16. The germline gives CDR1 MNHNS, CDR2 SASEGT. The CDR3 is CASSERWREAPPASYEQYF. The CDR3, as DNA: TGTGCCAGCAGTGAACGGTGGCGGGAGGCCCCCCCGGCATCCTACGAGCAGTACTTC.

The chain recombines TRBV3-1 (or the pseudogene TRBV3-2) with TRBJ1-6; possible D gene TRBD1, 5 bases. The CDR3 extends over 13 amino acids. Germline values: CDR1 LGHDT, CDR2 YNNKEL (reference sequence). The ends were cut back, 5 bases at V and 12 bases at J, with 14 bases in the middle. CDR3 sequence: CASSSTTRGPLHF. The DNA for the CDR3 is TGTGCCAGCAGCTCAACGACTAGGGGACCCCTCCACTTT.

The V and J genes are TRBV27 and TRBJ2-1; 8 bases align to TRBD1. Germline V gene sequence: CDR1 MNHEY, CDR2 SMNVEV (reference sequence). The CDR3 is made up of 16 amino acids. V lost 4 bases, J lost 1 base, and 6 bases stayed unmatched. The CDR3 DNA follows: TGTGCCAGCAGTTGGATGGACAGGGCATCCTACAATGAGCAGTTCTTC. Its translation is CASSWMDRASYNEQFF.